This entry is about one TCR beta chain. What it binds is not known. The entry originates in a study of vaccination effects on CD4 cells after COVID-19. Study at large: Antigen-specific CD4+ T cells were expanded with viral peptide pools in the ViraFEST assay before sequencing. Researchers drew samples from a few convalescent patients early and late after vaccination.

Sequencing used immunoSEQ multiplex PCR; TCRdb keeps in-frame clones, though not all of them. The data contain nearly 50,000 clones, about 76% of them seen just once; the ten biggest clones take up 5% to 5.5%. Study outcomes and limitations: Marked clonal contraction was seen late after vaccination (in both infection- and vaccine-induced clones).

V lost 7 bases to trimming and J lost 3 bases; unmatched junction nucleotides: 10. The CDR3 sequence is 16 residues long. Germline CDR1 is LNHDA and CDR2 is SQIVND (reference sequence). Following 10 days of culture, CD4+ T cells were isolated. Convalescent patients had PCR-confirmed SARS-CoV-2 infection between March and December 2020. Each participant was given two doses of one vaccine (BNT162b2 or mRNA-1273). This specimen was CD4+ T cells from PBMCs cultured without peptide, taken after COVID-19 vaccination. The chain links TRBV19 to TRBJ2-2; 8 bases are a match to TRBD2. This clonotype was sampled from a human donor who had a prior SARS-CoV-2 infection. The CDR3: CASTGASGGYTGELFF. The CDR3 region has the DNA TGTGCCAGTACTGGGGCCAGCGGGGGTTACACCGGGGAGCTGTTTTTT. Filled out from reference TRBV19 and TRBJ2-2, the complete variable domain reads DGGITQSPKYLFRKEGQNVTLSCEQNLNHDAMYWYRQDPGQGLRLIYYSQIVNDFQKGDIAEGYSVSREKKESFPLTVTSAQKNPTAFYLCASTGASGGYTGELFFGEGSRLTVL.